The 32 T cell receptor beta chains presented below share a single source sample, sequenced in a study of patients and donors after allogeneic stem cell transplantation. TCRdb independently ran MiXCR on the RT-PCR reads; one entry per CDR3 protein. Among 70,000 to 85,000 distinct CDR3 sequences listed, more than 25% were seen once. The specimen was blood, either unsorted or a sorted T cell fraction (not recorded which). These TCRs come from a human donor who was either an allogeneic HSCT recipient or a stem cell or donor lymphocyte infusion donor (not recorded which). It is not recorded whose cells these are; they may come from a transplant donor.

The rearrangement joins TRBV12-3 or TRBV12-4 to TRBJ2-7, with 7 bases that match TRBD1. J was trimmed by 0 bases and V by 5 bases; bases with no gene match: 7. This CDR3 is built from 15 residues. The CDR3 DNA reads TGTGCCAGCAGTGAGGACAGGACGAGCTCCTACGAGCAGTACTTC. Its protein is CASSEDRTSSYEQYF.

This clonotype was observed a few times. The gene calls are TRBV12-3 or TRBV12-4 and TRBJ1-2; D might be TRBD1 (6 bases). The CDR3 is 13 amino acids. V gave up 5 bases and J gave up 4 bases, with 11 bases separating them. DNA of the CDR3: TGTGCCAGCAGTGGGGACAATTTCTATGGCTACACCTTC. Protein: CASSGDNFYGYTF.

The chain carries TRBV6-5 and TRBJ1-2, with 9 bases lining up with TRBD1. This CDR3 is built from 16 residues. Trimming took 5 bases from V and 3 from J; bases not matched to a gene: 10. In germline, CDR1 is MNHEY, CDR2 SVGAGI. Written as DNA, the CDR3 is TGTGCCAGCAGTCCACCACCGGGACAGGGAGACTATGGCTACACCTTC. Translation gives CASSPPPGQGDYGYTF.

This clonotype turned up a few times. The V gene is TRBV4-2, the J gene TRBJ1-1; TRBD1 might be the D (6 bases). This CDR3 has 11 amino acids. CDR1 and CDR2 from the germline V gene are LGHNA and YNFKEQ. Trimming removed 2 bases at V and 8 bases at J, with 6 bases between. DNA for the CDR3: TGTGCCAGCAGCCAAAGGGGGGAAGCTTTCTTT. The encoded protein is CASSQRGEAFF.

The chain combines TRBV5-1 with TRBJ2-1, with 10 bases fitting TRBD1. The CDR3 totals 15 residues. Germline V gene sequence: CDR1 SGHRS, CDR2 YFSETQ. V was pared by 0 bases and J by 3 bases, with 0 bases of the junction left unmatched. The chain's CDR3 is CASSLGTGGYNEQFF. The DNA for the CDR3 is TGCGCCAGCAGCTTGGGGACAGGGGGCTACAATGAGCAGTTCTTC.

This clonotype has just a few counts. This rearrangement joins TRBV4-1 to TRBJ2-3, with 12 bases matching TRBD2. Germline CDR1 reads MGHRA; CDR2 reads YSYEKL. The CDR3 totals 15 residues. The trim removed 4 bases at V and 7 bases at J, leaving 6 bases unmatched. The CDR3 DNA is TGCGCCAGCAGCCTCCTAGCGGGAGGGCCTAATACGCAGTATTTT. Translating gives CASSLLAGGPNTQYF.

The chain combines TRBV12-3 or TRBV12-4 with TRBJ2-5, with 12 bases that match TRBD2. V lost 4 bases and J lost 5; bases outside the gene matches: 11. The CDR3 is made up of 17 amino acids. Here the CDR3 reads CASSSTTSGGGEETQYF. For the CDR3, the DNA is TGTGCCAGCAGTTCTACGACTAGCGGGGGAGGGGAGGAGACCCAGTACTTC.

Notes on this clonotype: The CDR3 end shows no conserved phenylalanine or tryptophan, and so a read error is likely. This sequence joins TRBV4-2 and TRBJ1-1; maybe TRBD1 (5 bases). Germline V lookup: CDR1 LGHNA, CDR2 YNFKEQ. The CDR3 loop spans 15 amino acids. The ends were cut back, 0 bases at V and 1 base at J, with 9 bases in the middle. Here the CDR3 DNA reads TGTGCCAGCAGCCAAGACTTCAGGGAGAACACTGAAGCTTTCTTG. This encodes CASSQDFRENTEAFL.

This clonotype was picked up a small number of times. V is TRBV12-3 or TRBV12-4 and J is TRBJ2-7; D might be TRBD2 (5 bases). V lost 0 bases to trimming and J lost 2 bases, with 5 bases between them. The CDR3 is 13 residues long. The CDR3 bases are TGTGCCAGCAGTTTAGCGGGAGCCTACGAGCAGTACTTC. Encoded protein: CASSLAGAYEQYF.

This clonotype has a single count. The chain links TRBV12-5 to TRBJ2-7; a weak D match, TRBD1 (5 bases). There are 18 residues in the CDR3. Germline CDR1 LGHNT, CDR2 FRNRAP. V was shortened by 3 bases and J by 3 bases, with 24 bases between the two germline ends. The CDR3 nucleotides read TGTGCTAGTGGTTTCGTCACACCCGCCCTCAGGGATCTCTACGAGCAGTACTTC. Translating gives CASGFVTPALRDLYEQYF.

This chain connects TRBV4-3 to TRBJ1-1; the D is unclear. The V end was cut by 0 bases, the J end by 0 bases, with 11 bases between. The CDR3 length is 16 residues. Germline V lookup: CDR1 LGHNA, CDR2 YSLEER. CDR3 sequence reads: CASSQDRVGLNTEAFF. The CDR3 DNA follows: TGCGCCAGCAGCCAAGATCGGGTTGGCTTGAACACTGAAGCTTTCTTT.

V gene TRBV4-3 combines with J gene TRBJ1-1; perhaps TRBD1 as D (5 bases). The CDR3 length is 16 residues. Trimming shortened V by 4 bases and J by 0 bases, and 15 bases separated the two germline ends. Germline V lookup: CDR1 LGHNA, CDR2 YSLEER. Here the CDR3 reads CASSPMAGGLNTEAFF. The CDR3 DNA reads TGCGCCAGCAGCCCCATGGCCGGGGGATTGAACACTGAAGCTTTCTTT.

This clonotype was detected ten times or more. The rearrangement uses TRBV5-1 and TRBJ2-5; D ambiguous. V was shortened by 4 bases and J by 4 bases, with 8 bases between the two germline ends. CDR1 SGHRS and CDR2 YFSETQ come from the germline V gene. The CDR3 spans 12 residues. The CDR3 DNA reads as TGCGCCAGCAGCCTCCCCGGAGAGACCCAGTACTTC. This encodes CASSLPGETQYF.

This clonotype appeared a few times. DNA of the CDR3: TGCGCCAGCAGCTTGTTGGTTTCCGGGGAGCTGTTTTTT. This sequence encodes CASSLLVSGELFF. The V call is TRBV5-1, the J call TRBJ2-2; D unresolved. The CDR3 sequence is 13 residues long. Trimming removed 1 base from V and 6 bases from J, with 7 bases in between. Germline CDR1 and CDR2: SGHRS and YFSETQ.

This clonotype is labeled as medium-sized. The chain combines TRBV5-1 with TRBJ1-6; D call uncertain. The CDR3 has 17 residues. In germline, CDR1 is SGHRS, CDR2 YFSETQ. V was cut by 5 bases and J by 6 bases, with 21 bases left in between. CDR3 sequence: CASRLDFRDYGNSPLHF. The DNA of the CDR3 is TGCGCCAGCAGACTCGACTTCCGGGATTACGGTAATTCACCCCTCCACTTT. Supplemented by reference TRBV5-1 and TRBJ1-6, the full variable domain reads KAGVTQTPRYLIKTRGQQVTLSCSPISGHRSVSWYQQTPGQGLQFLFEYFSETQRNKGNFPGRFSGRQFSNSRSEMNVSTLELGDSALYLCASRLDFRDYGNSPLHFGNGTRLTVT.

This sequence joins TRBV5-1 and TRBJ2-1; possibly TRBD2 for D (6 bases). The CDR3 is 15 amino acids. Deletions cut 0 bases from V and 4 bases from J, with 11 bases between. Germline assignment: CDR1 SGHRS and CDR2 YFSETQ. DNA of the CDR3: TGCGCCAGCAGCTTGGACGGGGGAGGATACAATGAGCAGTTCTTC. Protein sequence: CASSLDGGGYNEQFF.

This clonotype has a handful of counts. The chain links TRBV4-1 to TRBJ1-1, with no clear D. CDR3 size: 16 residues. Looked up from germline, CDR1 is MGHRA and CDR2 is YSYEKL. The V and J ends lost 0 bases and 0 bases respectively, with 11 bases between them. Here the CDR3 DNA reads TGCGCCAGCAGCCAAGATCATGGGAGACTGAACACTGAAGCTTTCTTT. It translates to CASSQDHGRLNTEAFF.

This clonotype was counted at least ten times. This rearrangement joins TRBV20-1 to TRBJ1-5, with D possibly TRBD1 on 5 matching bases. V was shortened by 0 bases and J by 0 bases, with 12 bases between the two germline ends. CDR3 size: 16 residues. Germline V gives CDR1 DFQATT, CDR2 SNEGSKA (reference sequence). The CDR3 sequence: CSARDITGDSNQPQHF. The CDR3 DNA sequence: TGCAGTGCTAGAGATATCACGGGGGATAGCAATCAGCCCCAGCATTTT.

This clonotype has only a few counts. This sequence joins TRBV27 and TRBJ1-1; possibly TRBD1 for D (5 bases). V was shortened by 3 bases and J by 5 bases, with 13 bases between the two germline ends. The CDR3 has 14 residues. Germline V gives CDR1 MNHEY, CDR2 SMNVEV (reference sequence). Here the CDR3 reads CASSFSLEGTEAFF. CDR3 coding DNA: TGTGCCAGCAGTTTTTCTCTGGAGGGGACTGAAGCTTTCTTT.

V usage is TRBV7-9 and J usage is TRBJ1-1; D call uncertain. CDR1 and CDR2 from the germline V gene are SEHNR and FQNEAQ (reference sequence). The length of the CDR3 is 15 residues. V was cut by 5 bases and J by 0 bases, with 13 bases left in between. CDR3 region: CASSPTRGLNTEAFF. CDR3 sequence (DNA): TGTGCCAGCAGCCCGACAAGAGGATTGAACACTGAAGCTTTCTTT.

This clonotype came up a few times. V gene TRBV11-3 combines with J gene TRBJ1-1; the D is unclear. Germline CDR1 is SGHNT and CDR2 is YENEEA. CDR3 length: 11 amino acids. Deletions cut 2 bases from V and 6 bases from J, with 4 bases between. The CDR3: CASSLYSEAFF. The CDR3 DNA reads TGTGCCAGCAGCTTATACTCTGAAGCTTTCTTT.

The rearrangement links TRBV12-3 or TRBV12-4 to TRBJ2-1; a weak D match, TRBD1 (6 bases). This CDR3 region has 17 residues. V gave up 3 bases and J gave up 0 bases, with 15 bases separating them. This CDR3 is CASSFSGHSSSYNEQFF. In DNA, the CDR3 is TGTGCCAGCAGTTTCTCGGGACATTCTAGCTCCTACAATGAGCAGTTCTTC.

The CDR3 DNA reads as TGTGCCAGCAGTTCCCTAGGGGGGCGTACAGGTCCGGAAGCTTTCTTT. It is translated as CASSSLGGRTGPEAFF. V usage is TRBV12-3 or TRBV12-4 and J usage is TRBJ1-1, with a weak D call TRBD1 (6 bases). Trimming removed 4 bases from V and 8 bases from J, with 23 bases in between. The CDR3 extends over 16 amino acids.

The chain carries TRBV7-9 and TRBJ2-2; 7 bases map to TRBD2. CDR1 and CDR2 from the germline V gene are SEHNR and FQNEAQ (reference sequence). Unmatched junction bases numbered 12, after V lost 1 base and J lost 4 bases. The CDR3 length is 18 residues. The CDR3 nucleotides are TGTGCCAGCAGCTTAGTTTGGGACGGCGGGAGAGGCACCGGGGAGCTGTTTTTT. This codes for CASSLVWDGGRGTGELFF.

The gene calls are TRBV5-1 and TRBJ1-1, with 7 bases lining up with TRBD1. This CDR3 is 14 amino acids long. J lost 5 bases, V lost 0 bases, and 4 bases had no gene match. CDR1 and CDR2 (germline): SGHRS, YFSETQ. CDR3 amino acids: CASSLVGGATEAFF. The CDR3 DNA is TGCGCCAGCAGCTTGGTAGGGGGCGCGACTGAAGCTTTCTTT. The variable domain in full, completed from reference TRBV5-1 and TRBJ1-1, reads KAGVTQTPRYLIKTRGQQVTLSCSPISGHRSVSWYQQTPGQGLQFLFEYFSETQRNKGNFPGRFSGRQFSNSRSEMNVSTLELGDSALYLCASSLVGGATEAFFGQGTRLTVV.

This chain joins TRBV12-3 or TRBV12-4 and TRBJ1-3; D unclear. V lost 4 bases, J lost 0 bases, and 7 bases lay in between. The CDR3 covers 14 residues. Here the CDR3 reads CASSYSSSGNTIYF. CDR3 DNA: TGTGCCAGCAGTTATAGTAGCTCTGGAAACACCATATATTTT.

This clonotype was detected only a few times. The chain couples TRBV5-1 to TRBJ1-2; no clear D. CDR1 SGHRS and CDR2 YFSETQ come from the germline V gene. V was clipped by 0 bases and J by 8 bases, with 11 bases between them. The CDR3 has 13 residues. The CDR3 is CASSLGAAEGYTF. DNA for the CDR3: TGCGCCAGCAGCTTGGGGGCAGCGGAAGGCTACACCTTC. The full variable domain, rest sourced from reference TRBV5-1 and TRBJ1-2, is KAGVTQTPRYLIKTRGQQVTLSCSPISGHRSVSWYQQTPGQGLQFLFEYFSETQRNKGNFPGRFSGRQFSNSRSEMNVSTLELGDSALYLCASSLGAAEGYTFGSGTRLTVV.

Only a few counts were recorded for this clonotype. The gene calls are TRBV6-5 and TRBJ2-5; possible D gene TRBD1, 6 bases. This CDR3 has 14 amino acids. CDR1 is MNHEY and CDR2 is SVGAGI in the germline V gene. Trimming took 3 bases from V and 9 from J, leaving 17 bases between them. As DNA, the CDR3 is TGTGCCAGCAGTTATTTAAGGGCAGGGGATTCCCAGTACTTC. This translates into CASSYLRAGDSQYF.

This clonotype was detected a few times. The rearrangement links TRBV20-1 to TRBJ2-3; TRBD2 agrees at 13 bases. The length of the CDR3 is 16 residues. Germline V gene lookup returns CDR1 DFQATT and CDR2 SNEGSKA (reference sequence). The V segment lost 8 bases and the J segment 5 bases; nucleotides outside the gene matches: 13. The CDR3 protein is CSILAGGRNYLDTQYF. The DNA for the CDR3 is TGCAGTATACTAGCGGGAGGGCGCAATTATCTAGATACGCAGTATTTT.

The chain carries TRBV27 and TRBJ1-1; D is unclear. There are 13 residues in the CDR3. CDR1 is MNHEY and CDR2 is SMNVEV in the germline V gene (reference sequence). V shed 0 bases and J shed 4 bases, with 6 bases lying between them. CDR3 in amino acids: CASSLSQATEAFF. The CDR3 DNA reads TGTGCCAGCAGTTTATCCCAGGCCACTGAAGCTTTCTTT.

This chain links TRBV15 with TRBJ2-7; 8 nucleotides align to TRBD2. The CDR3 is made up of 15 amino acids. From germline, CDR1 is LNHNV and CDR2 YYDKDF (reference sequence). Germline trimming cut 3 bases from V and 3 bases from J; bases unmatched to any gene: 7. In DNA, the CDR3 is TGTGCCACCAGCAGGGGGGGACTAGGGAACTACGAGCAGTACTTC. It codes for CATSRGGLGNYEQYF.

The chain couples TRBV7-6 to TRBJ1-1; a possible D gene is TRBD1 (6 bases). This CDR3 comprises 15 residues. Germline CDR1 reads SGHVS; CDR2 reads FNYEAQ. V was cut by 5 bases and J by 2 bases, with 15 bases left in between. The CDR3 region has the DNA TGTGCCAGCAGCCCTTTGTGGACAGCAAACACTGAAGCTTTCTTT. This sequence encodes CASSPLWTANTEAFF.